This is a list of T cell receptor beta chains from one sample in a study of T-cell reconstitution after alpha-beta-depleted transplantation in children. TCRdb reprocessed the PCR reads via MiXCR and lists one record per CDR3 protein. The repertoire has more than 120,000 distinct CDR3 sequences, about 9% of them found once; the top ten carry less than 20%. The sample consisted of PBMCs, mostly from graft donor cells, taken 180 days after TCRalphabeta/CD19-depleted stem cell transplant. The receptors derive from a female patient between 2 and 15 years old who had a stem cell transplant for congenital amegakaryocytic thrombocytopenia, so the T cells may come from the graft donor. Each CDR3 is given with its conserved first and last residue. D genes are given only for firm matches. Size tells how often a clone was seen (once, few, many) or the class of an expanded clone, and some rows leave it out.

CDR3nt,CDR3aa,v_gene,j_gene,d_gene,abundance
TGTGCCAGCAGTTTTGGGGGTCGCAAAAGGTTTCAAGAGACCCAGTACTTC,CASSFGGRKRFQETQYF,TRBV12-3/TRBV12-4,TRBJ2-5,NA,NA
TGTGCCAGCAGTTACTCGGGCAGGGCTACCTCTGGGGCCAACGTCCTGACTTTC,CASSYSGRATSGANVLTF,TRBV6-2/TRBV6-3,TRBJ2-6,NA,NA
TGTGCCAGCAGTCGTCGGGAGGGGAATTCACCCCTCCACTTT,CASSRREGNSPLHF,TRBV6-1,TRBJ1-6,NA,few
TGCAGCGTTGGTCGGGAGATCAAAGAGACCCAGTACTTC,CSVGREIKETQYF,TRBV29-1,TRBJ2-5,NA,many
TGCAGTGCCACATCCCACAGGGACTATGGCTACACCTTC,CSATSHRDYGYTF,TRBV20-1,TRBJ1-2,NA,many
TGTGCCTACCGGGGGGGGAGCACAGATACGCAGTATTTT,CAYRGGSTDTQYF,TRBV30,TRBJ2-3,TRBD2,NA
TGTGCCATCACCCCCGGACAGGTTGGGTATGGCTACACCTTC,CAITPGQVGYGYTF,TRBV10-3,TRBJ1-2,TRBD1,many
TGCAGTGCTAGATTGGCTAGCGGATACAATGAGCAGTTCTTC,CSARLASGYNEQFF,TRBV20-1,TRBJ2-1,TRBD2,NA
TGCAGCGTTGGGACTAGCGGGATCTCCTCCTACGAGCAGTACTTC,CSVGTSGISSYEQYF,TRBV29-1,TRBJ2-7,TRBD2,NA
TGCAGCGTAGGACAGGGGAACACCATATATTTT,CSVGQGNTIYF,TRBV29-1,TRBJ1-3,TRBD1,many